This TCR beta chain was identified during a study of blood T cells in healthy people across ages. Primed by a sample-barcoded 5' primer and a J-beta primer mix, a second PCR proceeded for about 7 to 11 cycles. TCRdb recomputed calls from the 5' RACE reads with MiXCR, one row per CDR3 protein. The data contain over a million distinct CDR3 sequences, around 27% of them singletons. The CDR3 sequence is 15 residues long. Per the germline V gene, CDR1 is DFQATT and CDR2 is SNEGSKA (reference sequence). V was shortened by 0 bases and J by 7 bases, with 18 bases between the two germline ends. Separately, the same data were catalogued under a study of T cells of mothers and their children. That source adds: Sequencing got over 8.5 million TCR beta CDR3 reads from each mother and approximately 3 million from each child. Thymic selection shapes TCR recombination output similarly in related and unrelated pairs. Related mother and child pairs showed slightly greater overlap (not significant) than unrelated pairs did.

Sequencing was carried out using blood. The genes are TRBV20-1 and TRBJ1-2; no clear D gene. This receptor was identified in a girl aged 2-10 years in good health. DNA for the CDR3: TGCAGTGCTAGAGATAATTTGGGCCGCGCGGGTGGCTACACCTTC. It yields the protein CSARDNLGRAGGYTF.